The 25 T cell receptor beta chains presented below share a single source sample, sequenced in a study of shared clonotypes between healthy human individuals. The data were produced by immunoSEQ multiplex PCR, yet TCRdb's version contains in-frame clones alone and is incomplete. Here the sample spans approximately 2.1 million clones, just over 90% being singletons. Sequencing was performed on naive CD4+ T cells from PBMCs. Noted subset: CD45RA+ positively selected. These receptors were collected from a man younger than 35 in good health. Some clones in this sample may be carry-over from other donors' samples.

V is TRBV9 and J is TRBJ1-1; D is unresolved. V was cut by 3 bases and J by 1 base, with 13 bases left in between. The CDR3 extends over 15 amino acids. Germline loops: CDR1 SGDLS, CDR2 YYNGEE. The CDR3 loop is CASSGRAAKNTEAFF. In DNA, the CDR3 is TGTGCCAGCAGCGGGAGGGCGGCTAAGAACACTGAAGCTTTCTTT.

As DNA, the CDR3 is TGTGCCAGCGGATTAAGCGGGATTGACACCGGGGAGCTGTTTTTT. Residues: CASGLSGIDTGELFF. This rearrangement joins TRBV27 to TRBJ2-2; TRBD2 agrees at 7 bases. The germline gives CDR1 MNHEY, CDR2 SMNVEV (reference sequence). Trimming took 8 bases from V and 3 from J; bases not matched to a gene: 9. The CDR3 length is 15 residues.

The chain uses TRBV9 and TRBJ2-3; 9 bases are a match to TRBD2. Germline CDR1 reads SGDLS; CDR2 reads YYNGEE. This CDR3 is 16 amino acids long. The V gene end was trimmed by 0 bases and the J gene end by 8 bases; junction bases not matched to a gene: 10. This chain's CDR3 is CASSVGWASGVGTQYF. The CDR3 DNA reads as TGTGCCAGCAGCGTAGGGTGGGCTAGCGGGGTAGGTACGCAGTATTTT.

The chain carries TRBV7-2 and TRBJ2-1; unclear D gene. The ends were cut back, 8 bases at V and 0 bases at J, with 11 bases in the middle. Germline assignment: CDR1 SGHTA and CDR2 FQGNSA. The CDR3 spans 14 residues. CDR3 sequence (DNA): TGTGCCAGCGCGGACGGAAGCTCCTACAATGAGCAGTTCTTC. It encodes CASADGSSYNEQFF.

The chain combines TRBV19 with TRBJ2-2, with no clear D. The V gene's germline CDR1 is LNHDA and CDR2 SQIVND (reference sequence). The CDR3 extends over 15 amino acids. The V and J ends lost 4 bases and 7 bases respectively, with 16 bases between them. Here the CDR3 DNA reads TGTGCCAGTAGTACATGGACCAGCCAAGGCGGGGAGCTGTTTTTT. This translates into CASSTWTSQGGELFF.

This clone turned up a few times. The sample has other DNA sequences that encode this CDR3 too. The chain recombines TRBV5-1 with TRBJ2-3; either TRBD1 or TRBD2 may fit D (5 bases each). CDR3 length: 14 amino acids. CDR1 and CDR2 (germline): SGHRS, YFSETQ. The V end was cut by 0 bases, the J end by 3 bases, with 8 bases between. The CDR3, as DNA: TGCGCCAGCAGCTTGGGAGGGGAAACAGATACGCAGTATTTT. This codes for CASSLGGETDTQYF.

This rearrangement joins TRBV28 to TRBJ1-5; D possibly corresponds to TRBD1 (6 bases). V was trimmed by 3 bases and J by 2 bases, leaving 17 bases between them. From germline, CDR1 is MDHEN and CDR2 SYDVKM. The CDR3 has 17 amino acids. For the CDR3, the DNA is TGTGCCAGCAGTTTGTTCAGGGGAGATAGCGGCAATCAGCCCCAGCATTTT. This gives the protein CASSLFRGDSGNQPQHF.

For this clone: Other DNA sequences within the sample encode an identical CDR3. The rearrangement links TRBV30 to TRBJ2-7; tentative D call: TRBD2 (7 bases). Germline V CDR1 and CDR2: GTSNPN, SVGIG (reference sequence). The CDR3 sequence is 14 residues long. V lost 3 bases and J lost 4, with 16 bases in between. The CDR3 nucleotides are TGTGCCTGGAGCTTAGGGGGAGGGAGGTACGAGCAGTACTTC. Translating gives CAWSLGGGRYEQYF.

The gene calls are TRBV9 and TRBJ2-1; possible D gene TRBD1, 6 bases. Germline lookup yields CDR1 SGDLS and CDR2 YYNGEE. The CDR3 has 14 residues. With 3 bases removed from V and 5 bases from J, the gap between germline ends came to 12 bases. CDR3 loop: CASSAYQGNNEQFF. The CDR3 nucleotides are TGTGCCAGCAGCGCCTATCAGGGGAACAATGAGCAGTTCTTC.

CDR3 residues: CASTIEQSYGYTF. The DNA of the CDR3 is TGTGCCAGCACCATCGAACAGAGCTATGGCTACACCTTC. The chain recombines TRBV28 with TRBJ1-2; D gene ambiguous. The CDR3 runs 13 residues. V was shortened by 7 bases and J by 4 bases, with 13 bases between the two germline ends. CDR1 is MDHEN and CDR2 is SYDVKM in the germline V gene.

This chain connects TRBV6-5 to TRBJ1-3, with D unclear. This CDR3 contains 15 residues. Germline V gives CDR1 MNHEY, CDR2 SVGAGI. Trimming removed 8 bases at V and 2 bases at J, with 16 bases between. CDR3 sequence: CASSRSPLAGNTIYF. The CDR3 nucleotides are TGTGCCAGCTCACGAAGCCCATTGGCTGGAAACACCATATATTTT.

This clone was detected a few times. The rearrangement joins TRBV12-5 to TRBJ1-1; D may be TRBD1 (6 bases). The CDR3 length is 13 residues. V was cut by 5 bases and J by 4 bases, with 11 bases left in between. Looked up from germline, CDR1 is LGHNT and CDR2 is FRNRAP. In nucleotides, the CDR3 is TGTGCTAGTGGTGAACAGGGAGGCACTGAAGCTTTCTTT. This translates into CASGEQGGTEAFF.

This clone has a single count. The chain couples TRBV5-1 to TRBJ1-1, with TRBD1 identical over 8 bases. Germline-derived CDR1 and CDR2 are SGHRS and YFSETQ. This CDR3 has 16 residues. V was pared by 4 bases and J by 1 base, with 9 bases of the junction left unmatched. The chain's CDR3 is CASSLIRTGRNTEAFF. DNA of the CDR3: TGCGCCAGCAGCCTCATCCGGACAGGGAGGAACACTGAAGCTTTCTTT.

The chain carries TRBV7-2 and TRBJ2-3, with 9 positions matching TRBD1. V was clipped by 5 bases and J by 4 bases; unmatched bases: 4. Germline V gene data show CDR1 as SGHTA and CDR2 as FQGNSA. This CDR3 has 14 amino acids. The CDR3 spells CASSPGQGPDTQYF. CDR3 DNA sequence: TGTGCCAGCAGCCCGGGACAGGGCCCAGATACGCAGTATTTT.

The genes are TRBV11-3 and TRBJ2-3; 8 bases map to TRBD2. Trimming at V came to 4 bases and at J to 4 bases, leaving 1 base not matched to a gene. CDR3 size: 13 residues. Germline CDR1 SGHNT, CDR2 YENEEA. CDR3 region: CASSSGGSDTQYF. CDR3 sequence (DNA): TGTGCCAGCAGCTCGGGGGGGTCAGATACGCAGTATTTT.

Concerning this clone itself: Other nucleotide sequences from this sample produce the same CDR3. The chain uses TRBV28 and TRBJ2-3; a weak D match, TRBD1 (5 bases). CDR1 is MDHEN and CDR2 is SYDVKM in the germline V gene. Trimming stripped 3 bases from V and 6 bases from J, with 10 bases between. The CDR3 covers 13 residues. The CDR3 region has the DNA TGTGCCAGCAGTTTTGGGGCTACCGATACGCAGTATTTT. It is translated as CASSFGATDTQYF.

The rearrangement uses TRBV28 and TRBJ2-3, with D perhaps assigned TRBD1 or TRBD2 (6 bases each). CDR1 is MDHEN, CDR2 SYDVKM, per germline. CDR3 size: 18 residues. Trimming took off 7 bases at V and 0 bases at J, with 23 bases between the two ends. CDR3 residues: CASTNPGAGRASTDTQYF. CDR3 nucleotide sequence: TGTGCCAGCACCAACCCGGGGGCTGGCAGGGCAAGCACAGATACGCAGTATTTT.

The DNA of the CDR3 is TGTGCCAGCAGTTCCCGGGGGACAGGGGGCACAGATACGCAGTATTTT. Translation: CASSSRGTGGTDTQYF. The J gene is TRBJ2-3, the V gene TRBV6-5, with 10 positions matching TRBD1. Trimming cost V 4 bases and J 1 base; bases outside gene matches: 5. The CDR3 runs 16 residues. Per germline, CDR1 MNHEY and CDR2 SVGAGI.

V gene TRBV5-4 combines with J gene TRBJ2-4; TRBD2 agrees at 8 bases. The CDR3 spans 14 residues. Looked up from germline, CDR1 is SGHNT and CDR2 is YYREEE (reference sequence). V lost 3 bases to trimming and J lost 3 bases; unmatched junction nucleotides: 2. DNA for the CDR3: TGTGCCAGCAGCTGGGCGGGGGGCAAAAACATTCAGTACTTC. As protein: CASSWAGGKNIQYF.

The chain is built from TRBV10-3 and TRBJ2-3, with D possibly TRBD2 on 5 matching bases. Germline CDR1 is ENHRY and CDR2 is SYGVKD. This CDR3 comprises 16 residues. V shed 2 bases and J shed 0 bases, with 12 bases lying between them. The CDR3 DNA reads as TGTGCCATCAGTGAGGCACTAGTGGGAAGCACAGATACGCAGTATTTT. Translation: CAISEALVGSTDTQYF.

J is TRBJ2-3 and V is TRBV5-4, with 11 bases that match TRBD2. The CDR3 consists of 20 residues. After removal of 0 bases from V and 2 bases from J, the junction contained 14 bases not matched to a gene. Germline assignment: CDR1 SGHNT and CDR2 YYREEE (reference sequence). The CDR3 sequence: CASSLVVVRLAGLYTDTQYF. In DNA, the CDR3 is TGTGCCAGCAGCTTGGTGGTGGTTAGACTAGCGGGATTGTACACAGATACGCAGTATTTT.

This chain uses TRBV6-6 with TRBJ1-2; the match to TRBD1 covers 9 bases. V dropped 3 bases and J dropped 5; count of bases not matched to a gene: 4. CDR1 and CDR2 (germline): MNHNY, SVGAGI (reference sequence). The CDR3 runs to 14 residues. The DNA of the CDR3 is TGTGCCAGCAGTTATCAGGACAGGGGATATGGCTACACCTTC. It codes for CASSYQDRGYGYTF.

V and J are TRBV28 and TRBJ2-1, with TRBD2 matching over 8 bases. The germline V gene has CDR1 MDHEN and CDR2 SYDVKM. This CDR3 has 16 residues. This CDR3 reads CAGGGLVAESYNEQFF. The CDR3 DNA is TGTGCTGGCGGGGGGTTAGTAGCAGAATCTTACAATGAGCAGTTCTTC.

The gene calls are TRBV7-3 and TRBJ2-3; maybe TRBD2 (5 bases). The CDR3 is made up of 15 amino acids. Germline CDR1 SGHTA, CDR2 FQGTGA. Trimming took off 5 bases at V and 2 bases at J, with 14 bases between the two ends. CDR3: CASSPSGSFTDTQYF. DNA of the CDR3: TGTGCCAGCAGCCCTTCGGGGAGTTTCACAGATACGCAGTATTTT.

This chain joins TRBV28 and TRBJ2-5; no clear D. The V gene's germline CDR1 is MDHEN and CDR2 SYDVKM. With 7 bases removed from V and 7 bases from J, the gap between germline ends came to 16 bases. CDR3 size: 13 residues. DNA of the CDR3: TGTGCCAGCATCCCTACCGACGCCTCGACCCAGTACTTC. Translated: CASIPTDASTQYF.